The entry below gives a single T cell receptor beta chain sequence along with its context. Its specificity is unknown. The data stem from a study of T cells after yellow fever vaccination. Study findings and constraints: Any FACS-sorted repertoire could hold abundant clonotypes that contaminate it from the bulk population.

The CDR3 contains 15 residues. V was clipped by 1 base and J by 2 bases, with 9 bases between them. Germline CDR1 and CDR2: LGHNA and YSLEER. From the 5' RACE reads, TCRdb called clonotypes with MiXCR, one entry per CDR3 protein. The profile covers roughly 500,000 distinct CDR3 sequences, with about 19% appearing a single time and roughly an eighth taken by the ten largest. This material consisted of PBMCs, taken 15 days after the yellow fever booster vaccination. The clonotype was recovered from a man aged 30 to 39 who received the YFV17D yellow fever vaccine. The V and J genes are TRBV4-3 and TRBJ2-1; D may be TRBD2 (5 bases). The CDR3 region has the DNA TGCGCCAGCAGCCAAGTTCTAGCTGCCTACAATGAGCAGTTCTTC. Protein sequence: CASSQVLAAYNEQFF.